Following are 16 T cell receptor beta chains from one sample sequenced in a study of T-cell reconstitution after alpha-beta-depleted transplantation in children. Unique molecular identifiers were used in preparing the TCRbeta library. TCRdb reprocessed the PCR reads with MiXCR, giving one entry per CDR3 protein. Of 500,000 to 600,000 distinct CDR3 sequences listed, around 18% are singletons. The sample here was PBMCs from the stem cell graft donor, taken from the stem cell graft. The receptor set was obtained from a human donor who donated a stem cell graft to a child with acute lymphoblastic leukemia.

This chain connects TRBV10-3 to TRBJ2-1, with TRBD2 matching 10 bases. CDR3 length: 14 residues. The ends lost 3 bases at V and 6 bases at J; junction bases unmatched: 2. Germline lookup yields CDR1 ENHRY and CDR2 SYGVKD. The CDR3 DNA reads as TGTGCCATCAGTGATACTAGCGGGATCAATGAGCAGTTCTTC. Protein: CAISDTSGINEQFF.

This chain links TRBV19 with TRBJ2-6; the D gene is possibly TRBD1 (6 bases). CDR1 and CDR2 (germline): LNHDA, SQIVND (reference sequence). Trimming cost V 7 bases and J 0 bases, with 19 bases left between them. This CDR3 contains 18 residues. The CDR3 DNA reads TGTGCCAGTATGCGGTCGACAGGCGGATTCTCTGGGGCCAACGTCCTGACTTTC. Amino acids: CASMRSTGGFSGANVLTF. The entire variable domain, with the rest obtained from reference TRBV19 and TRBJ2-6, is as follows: DGGITQSPKYLFRKEGQNVTLSCEQNLNHDAMYWYRQDPGQGLRLIYYSQIVNDFQKGDIAEGYSVSREKKESFPLTVTSAQKNPTAFYLCASMRSTGGFSGANVLTFGAGSRLTVL.

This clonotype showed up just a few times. This CDR3 reads CSVRRGGLSGGITYNEQFF. In DNA form, the CDR3 reads TGCAGCGTTCGCCGGGGCGGACTATCCGGCGGGATCACCTACAATGAGCAGTTCTTC. The chain links TRBV29-1 to TRBJ2-1, with D possibly TRBD2 on 6 matching bases. V lost 5 bases to trimming and J lost 2 bases, with 28 bases between them. Germline V gene lookup returns CDR1 SQVTM and CDR2 ANQGSEA. The CDR3 sequence is 19 residues long.

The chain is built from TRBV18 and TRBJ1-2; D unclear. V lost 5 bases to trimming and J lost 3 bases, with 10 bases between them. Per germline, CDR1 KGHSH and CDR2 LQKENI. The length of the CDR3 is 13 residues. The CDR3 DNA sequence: TGTGCCAGCTCATCCGGACGGGACTATGGCTACACCTTC. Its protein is CASSSGRDYGYTF. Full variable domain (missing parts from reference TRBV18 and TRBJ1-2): NAGVMQNPRHLVRRRGQEARLRCSPMKGHSHVYWYRQLPEEGLKFMVYLQKENIIDESGMPKERFSAEFPKEGPSILRIQQVVRGDSAAYFCASSSGRDYGYTFGSGTRLTVV.

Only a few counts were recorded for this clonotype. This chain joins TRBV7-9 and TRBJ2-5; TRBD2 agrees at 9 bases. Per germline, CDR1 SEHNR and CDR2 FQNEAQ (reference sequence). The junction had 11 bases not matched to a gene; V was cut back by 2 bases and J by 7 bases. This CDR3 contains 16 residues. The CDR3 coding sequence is TGTGCCAGCAGCTTAATATATGGACTAGCGACCGGGACCCAGTACTTC. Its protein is CASSLIYGLATGTQYF.

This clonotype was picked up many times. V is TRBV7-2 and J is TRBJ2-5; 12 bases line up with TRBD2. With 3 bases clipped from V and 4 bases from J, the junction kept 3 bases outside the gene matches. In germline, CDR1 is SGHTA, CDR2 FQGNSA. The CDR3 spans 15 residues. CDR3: CASSFLAGGPETQYF. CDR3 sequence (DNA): TGTGCCAGCAGCTTCCTAGCGGGAGGGCCAGAGACCCAGTACTTC.

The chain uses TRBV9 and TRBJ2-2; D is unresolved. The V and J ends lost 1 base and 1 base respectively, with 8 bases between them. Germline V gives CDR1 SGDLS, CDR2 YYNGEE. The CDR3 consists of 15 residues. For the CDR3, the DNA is TGTGCCAGCAGCGTAAATGACTTGAACACCGGGGAGCTGTTTTTT. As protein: CASSVNDLNTGELFF.

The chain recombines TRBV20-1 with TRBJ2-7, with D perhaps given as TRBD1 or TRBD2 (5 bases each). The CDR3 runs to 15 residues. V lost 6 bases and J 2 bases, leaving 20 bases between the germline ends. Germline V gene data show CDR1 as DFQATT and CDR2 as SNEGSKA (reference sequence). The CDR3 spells CSALLLRGRTYEQYF. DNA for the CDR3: TGCAGTGCCCTCCTCCTGAGGGGTAGAACCTACGAGCAGTACTTC.

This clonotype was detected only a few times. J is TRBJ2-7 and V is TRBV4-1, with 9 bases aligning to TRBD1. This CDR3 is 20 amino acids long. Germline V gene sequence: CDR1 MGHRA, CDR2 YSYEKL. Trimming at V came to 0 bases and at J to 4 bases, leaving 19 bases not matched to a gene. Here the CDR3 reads CASSQDLGQGGGVRSYEQYF. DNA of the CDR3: TGCGCCAGCAGCCAAGATTTGGGACAGGGCGGCGGCGTCAGATCATACGAGCAGTACTTC.

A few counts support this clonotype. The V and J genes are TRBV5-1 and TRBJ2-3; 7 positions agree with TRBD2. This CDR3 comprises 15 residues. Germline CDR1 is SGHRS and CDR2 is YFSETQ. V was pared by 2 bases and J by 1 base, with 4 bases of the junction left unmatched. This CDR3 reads CASSLFTSGTDTQYF. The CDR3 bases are TGCGCCAGCAGCTTATTTACTAGCGGCACAGATACGCAGTATTTT. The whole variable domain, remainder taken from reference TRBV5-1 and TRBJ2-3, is KAGVTQTPRYLIKTRGQQVTLSCSPISGHRSVSWYQQTPGQGLQFLFEYFSETQRNKGNFPGRFSGRQFSNSRSEMNVSTLELGDSALYLCASSLFTSGTDTQYFGPGTRLTVL.

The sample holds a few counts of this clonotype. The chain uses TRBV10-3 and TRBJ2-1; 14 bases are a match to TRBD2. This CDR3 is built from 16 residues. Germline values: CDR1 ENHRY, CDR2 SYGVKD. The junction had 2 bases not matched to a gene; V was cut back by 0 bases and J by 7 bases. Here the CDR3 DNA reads TGTGCCATCAGTGAGTCCTGGACTAGCGGGAGGAATGAGCAGTTCTTC. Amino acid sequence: CAISESWTSGRNEQFF.

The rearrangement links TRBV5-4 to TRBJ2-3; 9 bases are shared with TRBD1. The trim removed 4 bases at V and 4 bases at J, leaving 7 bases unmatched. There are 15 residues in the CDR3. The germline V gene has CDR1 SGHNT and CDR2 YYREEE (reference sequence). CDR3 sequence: CASSPTGGSADTQYF. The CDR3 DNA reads TGTGCCAGCAGCCCAACAGGGGGCAGCGCAGATACGCAGTATTTT.

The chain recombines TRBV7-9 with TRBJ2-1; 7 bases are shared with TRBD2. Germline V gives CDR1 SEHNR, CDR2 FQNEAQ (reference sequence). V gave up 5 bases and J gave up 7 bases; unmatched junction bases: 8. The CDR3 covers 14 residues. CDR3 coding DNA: TGTGCCAGCAGCCTACTAGCGCGGTGGAATGAGCAGTTCTTC. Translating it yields CASSLLARWNEQFF.

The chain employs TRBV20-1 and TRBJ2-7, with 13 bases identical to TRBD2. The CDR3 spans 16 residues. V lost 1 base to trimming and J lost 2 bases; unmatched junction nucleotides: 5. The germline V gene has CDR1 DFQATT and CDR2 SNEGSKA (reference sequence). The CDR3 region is CSARATSGRAPYEQYF. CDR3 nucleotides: TGCAGTGCTAGAGCTACTAGCGGGAGGGCCCCCTACGAGCAGTACTTC.

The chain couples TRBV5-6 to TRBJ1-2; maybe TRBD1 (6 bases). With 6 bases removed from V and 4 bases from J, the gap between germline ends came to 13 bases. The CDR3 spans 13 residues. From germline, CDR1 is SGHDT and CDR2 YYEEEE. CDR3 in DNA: TGTGCCAGCATCTTTACAGGGCGCTATGGCTACACCTTC. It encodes CASIFTGRYGYTF.

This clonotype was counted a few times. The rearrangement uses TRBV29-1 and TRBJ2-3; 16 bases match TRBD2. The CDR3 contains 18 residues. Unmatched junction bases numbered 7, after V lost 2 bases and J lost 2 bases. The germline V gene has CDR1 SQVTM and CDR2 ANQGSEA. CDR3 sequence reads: CSVEPSGLAGGPTDTQYF. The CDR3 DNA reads TGCAGCGTTGAACCCTCGGGACTAGCGGGAGGGCCCACAGATACGCAGTATTTT.